The rows below give T cell receptor beta chains drawn from one sample of a study of early T cells in non-severe SARS-CoV-2 infection. TCRdb itself ran the 5' RACE reads through MiXCR, one entry per CDR3 protein. This sample has over 95,000 distinct CDR3 sequences; 16% occur once, and the top ten carry 0.95% to 1.5%. Specimen: whole blood. The receptors originated from an adult who was a healthcare worker with PCR-confirmed SARS-CoV-2 infection or an uninfected control (not recorded which). Both conserved end residues are part of each CDR3. A D gene is named only where the DNA matches it firmly. A row's size may be missing; if present it is once, few, many or a size class.

>NA|TRBJ2-1|TRBV10-3|TRBD2
TGTGCCATCACCGAGGGAGCGGGAGTCAATGAGCAGTTCTTC
CAITEGAGVNEQFF
>few|TRBJ2-5|TRBV6-2/TRBV6-3|NA
TGTGCCAGCAGTTACTCCACGACTCCCCAATCCTCCCAGTACTTC
CASSYSTTPQSSQYF
>few|TRBJ1-2|TRBV12-3/TRBV12-4|NA
TGTGCCAGCAGCAGTACGGTGGTAGGCTATGGCTACACCTTC
CASSSTVVGYGYTF
>many|TRBJ2-2|TRBV7-2|TRBD1
TGTGCCAGCAGCTGGTTCAACAGGGGGCGGAACACCGGGGAGCTGTTTTTT
CASSWFNRGRNTGELFF
>NA|TRBJ2-7|TRBV20-1|NA
TGCAGTGCTAGAGATAGTAGGGGCGAGCAGTACTTC
CSARDSRGEQYF
>few|TRBJ2-1|TRBV27|NA
TGTGCCAGCAGGCAATACACGGGGTCGGATGAGCAGTTCTTC
CASRQYTGSDEQFF
>few|TRBJ2-7|TRBV11-2|TRBD2
TGTGCCAGCAGCCCTAGAGGTAGCGGGAGAGGCATTCACGAGCAGTACTTC
CASSPRGSGRGIHEQYF
>NA|TRBJ2-7|TRBV27|NA
TGTGCCAGCAGTGGCCTGGGATTAGCCTACGAGCAGTACTTC
CASSGLGLAYEQYF
>NA|TRBJ2-7|TRBV12-3/TRBV12-4|NA
TGTGCCAGCAGCCCAGGGGTAAACTCCTACGAGCAGTACTTC
CASSPGVNSYEQYF
>NA|TRBJ2-3|TRBV11-2|NA
TGTGCCAGCAGCCAGTTGCGGGGCACAGATACGCAGTATTTT
CASSQLRGTDTQYF
>NA|TRBJ1-4|TRBV6-5|NA
TGTGCCAGCAGTTATATCGGACAGTTGAATGAAAAACTGTTTTTT
CASSYIGQLNEKLFF
>NA|TRBJ2-5|TRBV29-1|NA
TGCAGCGTTGGGATAGCGTCTGGAGAGACCCAGTACTTC
CSVGIASGETQYF
>NA|TRBJ2-1|TRBV7-2|TRBD2
TGTGCCAGCAGCTCTCCTACTAGCGGGAGTTCCTACAATGAGCAGTTCTTC
CASSSPTSGSSYNEQFF
>NA|TRBJ2-1|TRBV5-4|TRBD1
TGTGCCAGCAGCCCCCCGGGGACAGAGAGTTACAATGAGCAGTTCTTC
CASSPPGTESYNEQFF
>NA|TRBJ2-2|TRBV4-3|TRBD2
TGCGCCAGCAGCCAGGGGACTAGCGGGAGGGCCTGGACCGGGGAGCTGTTTTTT
CASSQGTSGRAWTGELFF
>few|TRBJ2-7|TRBV9|TRBD2
TGTGCCAGCAGCGGGCCGGGACTAGGACTCGGGGAGCAGTACTTC
CASSGPGLGLGEQYF